The 13 T cell receptor beta chains below come from one sample, sequenced in a study of T cells after posttransplantation cyclophosphamide. Controls had myeloablative marrow grafts with methotrexate and calcineurin inhibitor, sampled at 1 year. Generated by immunoSEQ multiplex PCR, the TCRdb table keeps only in-frame clones and is missing some. The sample consists of some 5,000 clones, roughly four fifths of them appearing once. The starting material was PBMCs, obtained after an allogeneic stem cell transplant with a calcineurin inhibitor and methotrexate. Every receptor here comes from a male patient in his thirties or forties who received an allogeneic stem cell transplant from an unrelated donor, was CMV-positive, and had chronic GVHD only. Some T cells may be graft donor cells.

The rearrangement uses TRBV7-9 and TRBJ2-7; D perhaps matches TRBD1 (6 bases). The CDR3 is 15 amino acids. CDR1 and CDR2 from the germline V gene are SEHNR and FQNEAQ (reference sequence). The ends were cut back, 5 bases at V and 2 bases at J, with 16 bases in the middle. CDR3 amino acids: CASSRTGTGTYEQYF. CDR3 coding DNA: TGTGCCAGCAGCCGAACAGGGACGGGGACCTACGAGCAGTACTTC. Using reference TRBV7-9 and TRBJ2-7 for the parts outside the CDR3, the full variable domain is DTGVSQNPRHKITKRGQNVTFRCDPISEHNRLYWYRQTLGQGPEFLTYFQNEAQLEKSRLLSDRFSAERPKGSFSTLEIQRTEQGDSAMYLCASSRTGTGTYEQYFGPGTRLTVT.

This clone showed up just a few times. The V call is TRBV5-4, the J call TRBJ2-7; 8 bases match TRBD2. V gave up 3 bases and J gave up 5 bases; unmatched junction bases: 7. Germline CDR1 is SGHNT and CDR2 is YYREEE (reference sequence). CDR3 length equals 14 residues. This chain's CDR3 is CASSWGRGGNEQYF. Here the CDR3 DNA reads TGTGCCAGCAGCTGGGGTCGGGGGGGCAACGAGCAGTACTTC.

J is TRBJ2-7 and V is TRBV4-2, with D maybe TRBD2 (5 bases). V dropped 2 bases and J dropped 4 bases, with 15 bases sitting between them. Germline CDR1 is LGHNA and CDR2 is YNFKEQ. The CDR3 is 15 residues long. The CDR3 DNA follows: TGTGCCAGCAGCCAAACAATCGAGGGTTCGTACGAGCAGTACTTC. Translating it yields CASSQTIEGSYEQYF.

In its sample, this clone is medium-sized. V usage is TRBV21-1 and J usage is TRBJ2-1; the D segment call TRBD1 is taken from the table without a DNA check. TRBV21-1 is deemed a pseudogene. The CDR3 length is 16 residues. The CDR3 here is CASSKCRDRGSYEQFF. The CDR3 coding sequence is TGTGCCAGCAGCAAATGCCGGGACAGGGGGTCATATGAGCAGTTCTTC.

The chain couples TRBV29-1 to TRBJ2-5, with 9 bases fitting TRBD2. V was clipped by 7 bases and J by 5 bases; unmatched bases: 5. The CDR3 consists of 12 residues. Germline assignment: CDR1 SQVTM and CDR2 ANQGSEA. The chain's CDR3 is CSATSGTETQYF. CDR3 in DNA: TGCAGCGCGACTAGCGGCACGGAGACCCAGTACTTC.

This chain links TRBV5-1 with TRBJ1-1; D is uncertain. This CDR3 comprises 13 residues. From germline, CDR1 is SGHRS and CDR2 YFSETQ. Trimming removed 0 bases at V and 9 bases at J, with 12 bases between. The CDR3 DNA sequence: TGCGCCAGCAGCTTGGGTAGTTACGAAAAAGCTTTCTTT. It specifies CASSLGSYEKAFF.

V is TRBV11-2 and J is TRBJ1-4, with D hard to call. Deletions cut 3 bases from V and 7 bases from J, with 9 bases between. The CDR3 runs 13 residues. CDR1 and CDR2 from the germline V gene are SGHAT and FQNNGV. The DNA for the CDR3 is TGTGCCAGCAGCTTTAGTGGGAGTGAAAAACTGTTTTTT. This gives the protein CASSFSGSEKLFF.

The chain is built from TRBV28 and TRBJ1-4; D call uncertain. V dropped 0 bases and J dropped 8 bases, with 4 bases sitting between them. The germline V gene encodes CDR1 MDHEN and CDR2 SYDVKM. The CDR3 length is 12 residues. The CDR3 region is CASSLWREKLFF. CDR3 DNA sequence: TGTGCCAGCAGTTTATGGAGGGAAAAACTGTTTTTT.

The chain combines TRBV9 with TRBJ2-3; TRBD2 matches 9 bases. The CDR3 has 19 amino acids. Germline values: CDR1 SGDLS, CDR2 YYNGEE. V lost 0 bases to trimming and J lost 2 bases; unmatched junction nucleotides: 13. The CDR3 nucleotides read TGTGCCAGCAGCGTAGCAGATAGCGGGGGAACCTTACACACAGATACGCAGTATTTT. This codes for CASSVADSGGTLHTDTQYF.

By proportion, this clone is large. The chain employs TRBV4-3 and TRBJ2-2; D is possibly TRBD2 (5 bases). Germline V gene lookup returns CDR1 LGHNA and CDR2 YSLEER. The CDR3 runs 15 residues. Trimming shortened V by 4 bases and J by 6 bases, and 15 bases separated the two germline ends. Here the CDR3 reads CASSPTTGFAGELFF. The CDR3 DNA sequence: TGCGCCAGCAGCCCAACGACGGGGTTCGCCGGGGAGCTGTTTTTT.

The V gene is TRBV27, the J gene TRBJ2-4; tentative D call: TRBD1 (6 bases). V dropped 6 bases and J dropped 0 bases, with 12 bases sitting between them. The CDR3 has 15 amino acids. CDR1 MNHEY and CDR2 SMNVEV come from the germline V gene (reference sequence). CDR3 region: CASSLLQGAKNIQYF. CDR3 bases: TGTGCCAGCAGCCTGTTACAGGGAGCCAAAAACATTCAGTACTTC.

The chain joins TRBV15 to TRBJ2-3; D call uncertain. The germline gives CDR1 LNHNV, CDR2 YYDKDF (reference sequence). CDR3 length equals 14 residues. V dropped 2 bases and J dropped 2 bases, with 8 bases sitting between them. The CDR3 DNA reads TGTGCCACCAGCAGAATCCGGTTCACAGATACGCAGTATTTT. Translating it yields CATSRIRFTDTQYF.

This clone was observed once. The V call is TRBV29-1, the J call TRBJ1-1, with a possible D match to TRBD1 (5 bases). The CDR3 consists of 12 residues. The germline CDR1 and CDR2 sequences are SQVTM and ANQGSEA. Trimming cost V 4 bases and J 5 bases, with 11 bases left between them. The CDR3 spells CSVAGVWTEAFF. The DNA for the CDR3 is TGCAGCGTTGCGGGGGTTTGGACTGAAGCTTTCTTT.